Reported below is one TCR beta chain. These data originate in a study of monozygotic twins with inflammatory bowel disease. Template switching added UMIs carrying a 6-nucleotide sample barcode. TCRdb reprocessed the 5' RACE reads and stores each CDR3 protein as one record, lacking DNA. The ten top clones account for 5% to 6%, within a sample of some 330,000 distinct CDR3 sequences. A 2.5 ml blood sample was drawn per donor. The CDR3 extends over 16 amino acids. This TCR derives from a human donor with ulcerative colitis or Crohn's disease, or a healthy co-twin of an affected twin (not recorded which). V usage is TRBV12-3 or TRBV12-4 and J usage is TRBJ2-3; no DNA is available, so the TRBD1 call from TCRdb remains unchecked. Sequenced input: blood. CDR3 sequence: CASSPWGQGSTDTQYF.